These T cell receptor beta chains were read from a single sample in a study of post-analysis software for immune sequencing data. Each CDR3 protein gets one entry after TCRdb re-called the PCR reads with MiXCR. Here the sample spans around 440,000 distinct CDR3 sequences, roughly 45% being singletons. Input material: blood. All receptors come from a girl aged 5-17 years with multiple sclerosis. Each CDR3 is given with its conserved first and last residue. The order of the fields is CDR3 protein, CDR3 DNA, J gene, D gene, V gene, clone size. D genes are given only for firm matches. Clone sizes are given selectively: once, few, many, or a class where the clone is expanded.

CASSLYQDRGGYTF TGTGCCAGCAGTTTATATCAGGACAGAGGTGGCTACACCTTC TRBJ1-2 - TRBV28 few
CASSSGIITDTQYF TGTGCCAGCAGCTCCGGGATCATAACAGATACGCAGTATTTT TRBJ2-3 - TRBV28 -
CASGLAGGGGTDTQYF TGTGCCAGTGGGCTAGCGGGAGGGGGCGGCACAGATACGCAGTATTTT TRBJ2-3 TRBD2 TRBV12-3/TRBV12-4 few
CASSQDGDNTDTQYF TGTGCCAGCAGCCAAGATGGGGACAACACAGATACGCAGTATTTT TRBJ2-3 - TRBV4-2 -
CASSPRGTSGTRPGETQYF TGTGCCAGCAGCCCCCGCGGGACTAGCGGCACTCGACCGGGAGAGACCCAGTACTTC TRBJ2-5 TRBD2 TRBV7-9 few
CASSQAGQGRGYTF TGCGCCAGCAGCCAAGCGGGACAGGGCCGCGGCTACACCTTC TRBJ1-2 TRBD1 TRBV4-1 -
CATRVRGDQPQHF TGTGCCACCAGGGTTAGGGGGGATCAGCCCCAGCATTTT TRBJ1-5 - TRBV24-1 -
CASSLPLAGSTDTQYF TGCGCCAGCAGCCTACCTCTAGCGGGTAGCACAGATACGCAGTATTTT TRBJ2-3 TRBD2 TRBV5-1 -
CSVDRDANYGYTF TGCAGCGTTGACCGGGACGCTAACTATGGCTACACCTTC TRBJ1-2 - TRBV29-1 -
CASSPAWDSNQPQHF TGTGCCAGCAGCCCCGCCTGGGATAGCAATCAGCCCCAGCATTTT TRBJ1-5 - TRBV7-9 -
CASSFATSGSLSVRRNTQYF TGTGCCAGCAGCTTCGCCACTAGCGGGAGCCTTTCAGTGAGGAGGAATACGCAGTATTTT TRBJ2-3 TRBD2 TRBV7-2 many
CVSSPRTGNTEAFF TGTGTCAGCAGCCCTCGGACAGGGAACACTGAAGCTTTCTTT TRBJ1-1 TRBD1 TRBV9 -
CATAGLAASYNEQYF TGTGCCACCGCAGGACTAGCGGCCTCCTACAATGAGCAGTACTTC TRBJ2-7 TRBD2 TRBV24-1 -
CASSPSGFMKGANVLTF TGTGCCAGCAGTCCCTCGGGTTTTATGAAGGGGGCCAACGTCCTGACTTTC TRBJ2-6 - TRBV28 -
CAIYRGVGGTEAFF TGTGCCATCTATCGCGGGGTCGGGGGCACTGAAGCTTTCTTT TRBJ1-1 - TRBV10-3 -
CSAREGSGGNQPQHF TGCAGTGCTAGAGAGGGGTCAGGGGGCAATCAGCCCCAGCATTTT TRBJ1-5 - TRBV20-1 -
CASSQAGLAGALSYNEQFF TGTGCCAGCAGCCAAGCCGGACTAGCGGGAGCCCTCTCCTACAATGAGCAGTTCTTC TRBJ2-1 TRBD2 TRBV4-2 -
CASSFLAGPFQETQYF TGTGCCAGCAGTTTTTTAGCGGGACCGTTCCAAGAGACCCAGTACTTC TRBJ2-5 TRBD2 TRBV28 -